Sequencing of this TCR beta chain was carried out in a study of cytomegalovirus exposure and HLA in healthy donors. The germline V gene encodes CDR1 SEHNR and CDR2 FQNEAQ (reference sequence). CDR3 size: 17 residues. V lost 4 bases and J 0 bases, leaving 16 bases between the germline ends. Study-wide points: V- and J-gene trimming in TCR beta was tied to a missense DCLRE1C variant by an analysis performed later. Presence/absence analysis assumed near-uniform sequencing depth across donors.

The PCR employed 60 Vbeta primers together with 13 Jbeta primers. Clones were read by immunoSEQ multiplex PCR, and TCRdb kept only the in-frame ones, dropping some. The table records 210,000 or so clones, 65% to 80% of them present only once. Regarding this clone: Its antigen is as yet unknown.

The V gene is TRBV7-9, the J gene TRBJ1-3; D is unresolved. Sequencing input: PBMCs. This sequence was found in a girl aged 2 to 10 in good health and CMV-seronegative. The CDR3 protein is CASSSLPIPSSGNTIYF. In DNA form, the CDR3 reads TGTGCCAGCAGCTCACTACCCATCCCCAGCTCTGGAAACACCATATATTTT.